This TCR beta chain was documented in a study of blood T cell repertoires in COVID-19. Study-level background: PBMCs, B-cell-depleted T cells, or T cells provided the cDNA or gDNA that made up the material.

This clone has a single count. The CDR3 contains 18 residues. Trimming took 1 base from V and 1 from J, leaving 17 bases between them. The germline gives CDR1 SGHAT, CDR2 FQNNGV. Study processing details: By means of reference gene primer amplification, nucleated cell counts were estimated. The data were produced by immunoSEQ multiplex PCR, yet TCRdb's version contains in-frame clones alone and is incomplete. V, J and clone size were drawn from that table, and D and trimming were deduced from the DNA. The profile shows some 240,000 clones, roughly 80% of them singletons. This sequence was found in a woman of 80 years or more with acute or convalescent COVID-19. The chain joins TRBV11-2 to TRBJ1-3; weak D call: TRBD1 (5 bases). The sequenced sample consisted of peripheral blood. Written as DNA, the CDR3 is TGTGCCAGCAGCTTAGTAATGAGGGGACTGGGATCTGGAAACACCATATATTTT. Translation gives CASSLVMRGLGSGNTIYF.